The source of this TCR beta chain is a study of T cell changes during pregnancy in multiple sclerosis. Only in-frame clones appear in the TCRdb table, and some are missing; sequencing was by immunoSEQ multiplex PCR. The data show roughly 39,000 clones, 85% to 95% seen once. V dropped 7 bases and J dropped 5; count of bases not matched to a gene: 1. The CDR3 runs to 10 residues. Germline V lookup: CDR1 DFQATT, CDR2 SNEGSKA (reference sequence). The clonotype comes from a female donor in good health, enrolled as a control in a pregnancy study. The chain employs TRBV20-1 and TRBJ2-5; 7 nucleotides match TRBD1. This specimen was CD4+ T cells from peripheral blood mononuclear cells, taken after pregnancy. In DNA, the CDR3 is TGCAGTGACAGGGGCGAGACCCAGTACTTC. Residues: CSDRGETQYF.